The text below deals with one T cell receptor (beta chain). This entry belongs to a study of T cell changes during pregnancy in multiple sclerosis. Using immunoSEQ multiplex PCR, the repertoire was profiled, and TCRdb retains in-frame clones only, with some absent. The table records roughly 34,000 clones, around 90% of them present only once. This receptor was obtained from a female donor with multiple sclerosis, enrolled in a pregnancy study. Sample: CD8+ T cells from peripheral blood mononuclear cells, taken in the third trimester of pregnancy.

The CDR3 bases are TGTGCCAGCACCCAGGCAGTTGAAGCTTTCTTT. This encodes CASTQAVEAFF. The chain couples TRBV6-6 to TRBJ1-1; no clear D gene. There are 11 residues in the CDR3. Germline V gene sequence: CDR1 MNHNY, CDR2 SVGAGI (reference sequence). Trimming left V 7 bases short and J 7 bases short, with 10 bases between.